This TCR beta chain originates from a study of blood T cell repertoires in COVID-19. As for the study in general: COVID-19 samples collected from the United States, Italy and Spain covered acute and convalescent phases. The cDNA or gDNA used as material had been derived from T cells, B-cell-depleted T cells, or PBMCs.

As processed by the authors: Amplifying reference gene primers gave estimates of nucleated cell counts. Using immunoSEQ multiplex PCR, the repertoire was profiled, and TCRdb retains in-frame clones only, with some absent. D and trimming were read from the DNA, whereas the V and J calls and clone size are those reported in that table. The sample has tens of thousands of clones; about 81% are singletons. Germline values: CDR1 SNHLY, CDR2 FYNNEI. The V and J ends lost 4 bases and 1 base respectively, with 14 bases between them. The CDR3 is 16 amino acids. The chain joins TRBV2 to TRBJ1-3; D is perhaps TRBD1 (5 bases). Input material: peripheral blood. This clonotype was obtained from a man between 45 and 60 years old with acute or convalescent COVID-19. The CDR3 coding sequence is TGTGCCAGCAGTGGGTTGGCAGGGAGGTCTGGAAACACCATATATTTT. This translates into CASSGLAGRSGNTIYF.